These 10 T cell receptor beta chains share one sample of origin, sequenced in a study of identical twins. A single record per CDR3 protein comes from TCRdb applying MiXCR to the 5' RACE reads. The table records fewer than 250,000 distinct CDR3 sequences, approximately 6.8% of them present only once. The sample also formed part of further work on yellow fever vaccine responses in identical twins.

Sequencing was carried out using CD8+ T cells sorted from blood. The receptors derive from a woman younger than 30 in good health.

This sequence joins TRBV9 and TRBJ2-2; D possibly corresponds to TRBD2 (6 bases). CDR3 length: 15 amino acids. The germline V gene encodes CDR1 SGDLS and CDR2 YYNGEE. The germline V and J ends were trimmed by 4 bases and 0 bases, with 10 bases remaining between them. CDR3 DNA sequence: TGTGCCAGCAGCCGATCGGGGGCGAACACCGGGGAGCTGTTTTTT. Residues: CASSRSGANTGELFF.

This clonotype was seen at least ten times. CDR3 loop: CASSTSGGDGEQYF. CDR3 nucleotides: TGTGCCAGCAGCACCTCGGGAGGGGATGGGGAGCAGTACTTC. The chain is built from TRBV12-3 or TRBV12-4 and TRBJ2-7, with TRBD2 matching 8 bases. This CDR3 is 14 amino acids long. J gave up 7 bases and V 6 bases, and 11 bases lay outside the gene matches.

This clonotype has ten or more counts. The chain uses TRBV4-2 and TRBJ2-5, with 7 bases fitting TRBD2. The germline V gene has CDR1 LGHNA and CDR2 YNFKEQ. The CDR3 covers 18 residues. Unmatched junction bases numbered 12, after V lost 0 bases and J lost 2 bases. The CDR3 sequence is CASSQDPLARGLQETQYF. The CDR3 region has the DNA TGTGCCAGCAGCCAAGACCCCTTGGCGCGGGGGTTACAAGAGACCCAGTACTTC.

The V call is TRBV7-9, the J call TRBJ2-7; D gene unclear. The CDR3 extends over 12 amino acids. With 1 base removed from V and 5 bases from J, the gap between germline ends came to 6 bases. The germline gives CDR1 SEHNR, CDR2 FQNEAQ (reference sequence). CDR3 amino acids: CASSLGTHEQYV. In nucleotides, the CDR3 is TGTGCCAGCAGCTTAGGAACCCACGAGCAGTACGTC.

The chain joins TRBV29-1 to TRBJ2-3; 10 bases are shared with TRBD1. Germline CDR1 is SQVTM and CDR2 is ANQGSEA. With 5 bases clipped from V and 2 bases from J, the junction kept 4 bases outside the gene matches. The CDR3 has 14 amino acids. The CDR3 nucleotides read TGCAGCGTTCGGACAGGGGGTCCCACAGATACGCAGTATTTT. Its protein is CSVRTGGPTDTQYF.

The genes are TRBV13 and TRBJ2-1, with 13 bases that match TRBD2. This CDR3 has 15 residues. Trimming at V came to 4 bases and at J to 8 bases, leaving 5 bases not matched to a gene. Per germline, CDR1 PRHDT and CDR2 FYEKMQ (reference sequence). The CDR3 loop reads CASSSGLAGADEQFF. The CDR3 nucleotides read TGTGCCAGCAGCTCAGGACTAGCGGGAGCGGATGAGCAGTTCTTC.

This clonotype was seen many times. The rearrangement uses TRBV12-3 or TRBV12-4 and TRBJ2-2; D may correspond to TRBD1 or TRBD2 (6 bases each). This CDR3 spans 15 amino acids. V lost 1 base and J 3 bases, leaving 9 bases between the germline ends. The CDR3 coding sequence is TGTGCCAGCAGTTTAGTGGGGGGCTACACCGGGGAGCTGTTTTTT. It specifies CASSLVGGYTGELFF.

This clonotype was picked up a small number of times. The V call is TRBV20-1, the J call TRBJ2-1; 11 bases line up with TRBD2. Germline lookup yields CDR1 DFQATT and CDR2 SNEGSKA (reference sequence). With 6 bases clipped from V and 10 bases from J, the junction kept 14 bases outside the gene matches. The CDR3 length is 15 residues. The CDR3 sequence is CSATRLAGQPGEQFF. CDR3 in DNA: TGCAGTGCAACCAGACTAGCGGGGCAACCGGGGGAGCAGTTCTTC.

This clonotype was detected many times. The V call is TRBV25-1, the J call TRBJ2-5; D is perhaps TRBD2 (6 bases). The CDR3 has 16 amino acids. CDR1 is MGHDK, CDR2 SYGVNS, per germline. Trimming shortened V by 5 bases and J by 1 base, and 17 bases separated the two germline ends. The CDR3 DNA follows: TGTGCCAGCAGTCCAATGACTAGTAGTACCCAAGAGACCCAGTACTTC. This translates into CASSPMTSSTQETQYF.

The rearrangement joins TRBV28 to TRBJ2-1; 7 nucleotides line up with TRBD1. This CDR3 comprises 11 residues. The germline V gene has CDR1 MDHEN and CDR2 SYDVKM. The J segment lost 12 bases and the V segment lost 11 bases, leaving 10 bases of the junction unmatched. CDR3 sequence (DNA): TGTGCCTCCCGGGCAGGGGGACGGCAGTTCTTC. It specifies CASRAGGRQFF.